The 27 T cell receptor beta chains in this list originate from one sample, sequenced in a study of shared clonotypes between healthy human individuals. Produced via immunoSEQ multiplex PCR; TCRdb's table is partial and in-frame only. The sample gives about 2.1 million clones, over 85% of which show up once; more than 1.5% is in the top ten. The naive CD8 fraction comprised CD45RO-negative cells positively selected for CCR7 and excluded terminally differentiated effector memory CD45RA+ cells. Sequencing was carried out using naive CD8+ T cells from PBMCs. Receptors were obtained from a man aged 18-30 years in good health. Some clones in this sample may be carry-over from other donors' samples.

V is TRBV7-9 and J is TRBJ1-1, with 12 bases fitting TRBD1. Trimming at V came to 4 bases and at J to 0 bases, leaving 9 bases not matched to a gene. The CDR3 length is 18 residues. Germline assignment: CDR1 SEHNR and CDR2 FQNEAQ (reference sequence). The CDR3 loop reads CASSYGDRGQSMNTEAFF. The CDR3 DNA reads TGTGCCAGCAGCTATGGGGACAGGGGGCAGTCAATGAACACTGAAGCTTTCTTT.

The rearrangement joins TRBV9 to TRBJ2-7; D is tentatively TRBD1 or TRBD2 (5 bases each). The V gene's germline CDR1 is SGDLS and CDR2 YYNGEE. Trimming took off 4 bases at V and 6 bases at J, with 17 bases between the two ends. The CDR3 is 14 amino acids. The CDR3, as DNA: TGTGCCAGCAGCTTCGACCCCGAGGGGAGCGAGCAGTACTTC. Its translation: CASSFDPEGSEQYF.

The chain employs TRBV9 and TRBJ2-1, with 7 bases that match TRBD2. The CDR3 contains 13 residues. Germline CDR1 SGDLS, CDR2 YYNGEE. J lost 8 bases, V lost 3 bases, and 5 bases had no gene match. The CDR3 region has the DNA TGTGCCAGCAGCGGAGGCGGGGGATATGAGCAGTTCTTC. This encodes CASSGGGGYEQFF.

CDR3 region: CASSPPGLHNYGYTF. In DNA form, the CDR3 reads TGTGCCAGCAGCCCCCCGGGACTCCATAACTATGGCTACACCTTC. This rearrangement joins TRBV7-9 to TRBJ1-2, with D possibly matching TRBD1 (5 bases). The V gene's germline CDR1 is SEHNR and CDR2 FQNEAQ (reference sequence). This CDR3 contains 15 residues. Trimming cost V 5 bases and J 1 base, with 14 bases left between them.

This clone was seen just once. The same CDR3 is also encoded by other DNA sequences in this sample. In DNA, the CDR3 is TGTGCCAGCGGGGACACTGAAGCTTTCTTT. Translated, it gives CASGDTEAFF. This chain connects TRBV19 to TRBJ1-1, with unresolved D. The V end lost 9 bases, the J end lost 3 bases, and 5 bases lay between the germline ends. This CDR3 is built from 10 residues. Germline values: CDR1 LNHDA, CDR2 SQIVND (reference sequence).

The chain is built from TRBV13 and TRBJ2-1, with 12 positions matching TRBD2. The junction had 9 bases not matched to a gene; V was cut back by 4 bases and J by 2 bases. Germline loops: CDR1 PRHDT, CDR2 FYEKMQ (reference sequence). This CDR3 has 18 residues. CDR3: CASSWTELAGGTYNEQFF. CDR3 in DNA: TGTGCCAGCAGCTGGACCGAACTAGCGGGAGGCACCTACAATGAGCAGTTCTTC.

This chain links TRBV28 with TRBJ2-7; weak D call: TRBD2 (6 bases). V was cut by 2 bases and J by 9 bases, with 20 bases left in between. This CDR3 is 15 amino acids long. Germline lookup yields CDR1 MDHEN and CDR2 SYDVKM. The CDR3 spells CASSLSRGSAVGQYF. For the CDR3, the DNA is TGTGCCAGCAGTTTAAGTCGGGGGTCCGCAGTCGGGCAGTACTTC.

The V call is TRBV4-3, the J call TRBJ2-1; unclear D gene. Germline CDR1 reads LGHNA; CDR2 reads YSLEER. The CDR3 length is 15 residues. Between the trimmed V and J ends, which lost 1 base and 2 bases, there was a span of 9 bases. The CDR3 DNA reads as TGCGCCAGCAGCCAAGGACGAAAAACCTACAATGAGCAGTTCTTC. Protein product: CASSQGRKTYNEQFF.

This chain connects TRBV2 to TRBJ2-7; 8 nucleotides align to TRBD2. The CDR3 covers 15 residues. Per germline, CDR1 SNHLY and CDR2 FYNNEI. With V trimmed by 3 bases and J by 0 bases, 4 bases remained unmatched. The CDR3 region is CASSDGGATSYEQYF. The CDR3 DNA is TGTGCCAGCAGTGACGGGGGGGCGACCTCCTACGAGCAGTACTTC.

This clone was counted between two and nine times. The chain couples TRBV6-4 to TRBJ2-2; D perhaps matches TRBD1 (5 bases). CDR3 length equals 12 residues. V was pared by 6 bases and J by 7 bases, with 9 bases between. The germline gives CDR1 MRHNA, CDR2 SNTAGT. The CDR3, as DNA: TGTGCCAGCAGGGGGCGAGGCGGGGAGCTGTTTTTT. Translated, it gives CASRGRGGELFF.

The rearrangement links TRBV9 to TRBJ2-1; D perhaps matches TRBD1 (6 bases). Per germline, CDR1 SGDLS and CDR2 YYNGEE. V lost 4 bases and J 3 bases, leaving 14 bases between the germline ends. The CDR3 covers 15 residues. The CDR3 bases are TGTGCCAGCAGCCCACACAGGACAGTCTACAATGAGCAGTTCTTC. Protein: CASSPHRTVYNEQFF. Combining the CDR3 with reference TRBV9 and TRBJ2-1 gives the whole variable domain DSGVTQTPKHLITATGQRVTLRCSPRSGDLSVYWYQQSLDQGLQFLIQYYNGEERAKGNILERFSAQQFPDLHSELNLSSLELGDSALYFCASSPHRTVYNEQFFGPGTRLTVL.

The chain uses TRBV7-9 and TRBJ2-1; 7 positions agree with TRBD2. The CDR3 loop spans 14 amino acids. CDR1 is SEHNR and CDR2 is FQNEAQ in the germline V gene (reference sequence). V lost 6 bases to trimming and J lost 6 bases; unmatched junction nucleotides: 8. CDR3 DNA: TGTGCCAGCAGGGCCGGGGAGGGGTTCAATGAGCAGTTCTTC. Its translation is CASRAGEGFNEQFF. Supplemented by reference TRBV7-9 and TRBJ2-1, the full variable domain reads DTGVSQNPRHKITKRGQNVTFRCDPISEHNRLYWYRQTLGQGPEFLTYFQNEAQLEKSRLLSDRFSAERPKGSFSTLEIQRTEQGDSAMYLCASRAGEGFNEQFFGPGTRLTVL.

In the case of this clone: The CDR3 does not close with the conserved phenylalanine or tryptophan, likely indicating a read error. The limits of the CDR3 on the DNA are not certain, so only TCRdb's listed CDR3 is given. V gene TRBV21-1 combines with J gene TRBJ2-7. TRBV21-1 is designated a pseudogene. The CDR3 comprises 10 residues, both ends counted. The CDR3 loop is CASSKRWGLL.

V and J are TRBV27 and TRBJ2-2; D tentatively reads TRBD1 or TRBD2 (5 bases each). The V end was cut by 5 bases, the J end by 5 bases, with 15 bases between. CDR3 length: 15 amino acids. Looked up from germline, CDR1 is MNHEY and CDR2 is SMNVEV (reference sequence). In DNA, the CDR3 is TGTGCCAGCAGTCCCGGGCCTGGGGGAACCGGGGAGCTGTTTTTT. Translating gives CASSPGPGGTGELFF.

This clone showed up just a few times. This chain links TRBV10-1 with TRBJ1-1; TRBD1 aligns across 9 bases. Looked up from germline, CDR1 is WNHNN and CDR2 is SYGVQD (reference sequence). V shed 5 bases and J 4 bases; nucleotides not matched to a gene: 5. The CDR3 runs 14 residues. DNA of the CDR3: TGCGCCAGCAGTCCCGGGACAGGGTTCACTGAAGCTTTCTTT. It translates to CASSPGTGFTEAFF.

The genes are TRBV4-1 and TRBJ2-3, with D possibly TRBD1 on 5 matching bases. Germline values: CDR1 MGHRA, CDR2 YSYEKL. This CDR3 is built from 17 residues. V lost 1 base, J lost 5 bases, and 19 bases lay in between. This CDR3 is CASSQGLGRDRGDTQYF. CDR3 bases: TGCGCCAGCAGCCAAGGGCTTGGCAGGGATAGGGGAGATACGCAGTATTTT.

The V call is TRBV9, the J call TRBJ1-1; unclear D gene. The CDR3 runs to 13 residues. The V gene lost 3 bases and the J gene lost 5 bases, with 11 bases spanning the gap. CDR1 is SGDLS, CDR2 YYNGEE, per germline. DNA of the CDR3: TGTGCCAGCAGCGATCTTCTCTCGACTGAAGCTTTCTTT. Protein: CASSDLLSTEAFF.

This clone appeared a few times. V is TRBV10-3 and J is TRBJ1-1; D is unresolved. The V gene lost 6 bases and the J gene lost 2 bases, with 7 bases spanning the gap. Looked up from germline, CDR1 is ENHRY and CDR2 is SYGVKD. The CDR3 is 12 residues long. CDR3: CAISPGNTEAFF. The CDR3 DNA reads as TGTGCCATCAGCCCAGGCAACACTGAAGCTTTCTTT.

This chain connects TRBV30 to TRBJ2-3, with 8 bases matching TRBD2. The CDR3 runs 15 residues. Unmatched junction bases numbered 6, after V lost 1 base and J lost 3 bases. CDR1 is GTSNPN and CDR2 is SVGIG in the germline V gene (reference sequence). Here the CDR3 DNA reads TGTGCCTGGAGTGAAAGCGGGAGTAGGACAGATACGCAGTATTTT. This gives the protein CAWSESGSRTDTQYF.

This clone was counted only a few times. This chain joins TRBV27 and TRBJ1-5; D remains unclear. The V gene lost 4 bases and the J gene lost 2 bases, with 9 bases spanning the gap. Germline lookup yields CDR1 MNHEY and CDR2 SMNVEV (reference sequence). The CDR3 runs to 14 residues. This chain's CDR3 is CASSWRVGNQPQHF. The CDR3 DNA reads TGTGCCAGCAGTTGGAGAGTGGGCAATCAGCCCCAGCATTTT.

The genes are TRBV9 and TRBJ2-2; D is ambiguous. Trimming took off 3 bases at V and 3 bases at J, with 18 bases between the two ends. The CDR3 loop spans 17 amino acids. Per the germline V gene, CDR1 is SGDLS and CDR2 is YYNGEE. This CDR3 is CASSGRLRAVDTGELFF. The CDR3 nucleotides read TGTGCCAGCAGCGGACGACTTAGAGCAGTAGACACCGGGGAGCTGTTTTTT.

The chain is built from TRBV5-1 and TRBJ2-7; 7 bases agree with TRBD1. The length of the CDR3 is 17 residues. After removal of 4 bases from V and 3 bases from J, the junction contained 16 bases not matched to a gene. From germline, CDR1 is SGHRS and CDR2 YFSETQ. The CDR3 sequence is CASSPRPNDRAVYEQYF. The DNA for the CDR3 is TGCGCCAGCAGCCCGCGGCCAAATGACAGGGCAGTCTACGAGCAGTACTTC.

The rearrangement uses TRBV7-2 and TRBJ2-1; TRBD1 is a possible D gene (5 bases). Trimming took 0 bases from V and 3 from J, leaving 12 bases between them. The germline V gene has CDR1 SGHTA and CDR2 FQGNSA. The CDR3 consists of 16 residues. The CDR3 protein is CASSLAGRDLYNEQFF. In DNA, the CDR3 is TGTGCCAGCAGCTTAGCGGGCAGGGATCTCTACAATGAGCAGTTCTTC.

This chain joins TRBV15 and TRBJ1-4; tentative D call: TRBD1 (5 bases). This CDR3 has 14 amino acids. Germline V gene lookup returns CDR1 LNHNV and CDR2 YYDKDF (reference sequence). Trimming removed 4 bases at V and 5 bases at J, with 11 bases between. The CDR3, as DNA: TGTGCCACCAGCATTACACGGGGGAATGAAAAACTGTTTTTT. It is translated as CATSITRGNEKLFF.

The chain joins TRBV7-9 to TRBJ1-5; D not certain. The V and J ends lost 5 bases and 9 bases respectively, with 20 bases between them. The CDR3 is 15 residues long. Germline CDR1 and CDR2: SEHNR and FQNEAQ (reference sequence). The CDR3 DNA reads as TGTGCCAGCAGCCCCTCCAGCTCTGTCCCAACGCCCCAGCATTTT. It encodes CASSPSSSVPTPQHF. Filled out from reference TRBV7-9 and TRBJ1-5, the complete variable domain reads DTGVSQNPRHKITKRGQNVTFRCDPISEHNRLYWYRQTLGQGPEFLTYFQNEAQLEKSRLLSDRFSAERPKGSFSTLEIQRTEQGDSAMYLCASSPSSSVPTPQHFGDGTRLSIL.

The chain links TRBV10-2 to TRBJ2-2; D may match TRBD1 or TRBD2 (6 bases each). The CDR3 runs to 15 residues. Per germline, CDR1 WSHSY and CDR2 SAAADI. With 6 bases removed from V and 6 bases from J, the gap between germline ends came to 17 bases. The CDR3 loop is CASREGVYYSGELFF. The CDR3 region has the DNA TGCGCCAGCAGGGAGGGGGTGTACTATTCCGGGGAGCTGTTTTTT.

In its sample, this clone was seen a few times. This chain connects TRBV7-9 to TRBJ1-1; D gene uncertain. The CDR3 runs 12 residues. Germline V gene data show CDR1 as SEHNR and CDR2 as FQNEAQ (reference sequence). V lost 3 bases and J 9 bases, leaving 11 bases between the germline ends. CDR3 bases: TGTGCCAGCAGCTTTGCGTCCGAGCAAGCTTTCTTT. The encoded protein is CASSFASEQAFF.